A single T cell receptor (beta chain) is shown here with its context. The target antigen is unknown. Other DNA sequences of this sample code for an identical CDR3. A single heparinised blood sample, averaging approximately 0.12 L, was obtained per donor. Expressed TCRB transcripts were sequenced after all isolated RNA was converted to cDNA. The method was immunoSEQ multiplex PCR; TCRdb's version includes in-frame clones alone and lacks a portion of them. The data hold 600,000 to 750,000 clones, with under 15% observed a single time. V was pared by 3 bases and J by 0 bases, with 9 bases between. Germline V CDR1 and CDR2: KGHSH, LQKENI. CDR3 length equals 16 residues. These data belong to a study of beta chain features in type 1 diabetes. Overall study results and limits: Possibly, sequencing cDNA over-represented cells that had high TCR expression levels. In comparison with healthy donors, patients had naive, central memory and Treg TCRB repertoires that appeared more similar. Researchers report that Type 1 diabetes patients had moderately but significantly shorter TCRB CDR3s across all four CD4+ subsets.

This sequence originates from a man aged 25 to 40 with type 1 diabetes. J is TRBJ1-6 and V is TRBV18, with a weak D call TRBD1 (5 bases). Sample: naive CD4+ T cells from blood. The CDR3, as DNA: TGTGCCAGCTCACCGTCAGGGAGCTCCTATAATTCACCCCTCCACTTT. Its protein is CASSPSGSSYNSPLHF.